Listed below are T cell receptor beta chains from one sample, sequenced in a study of blood T cell repertoires in COVID-19. Assay: immunoSEQ multiplex PCR; the TCRdb copy retains only in-frame clones and omits some. The sample lists 250,000 to 300,000 clones, 90% occurring once. The specimen was peripheral blood. Receptors were obtained from a woman aged 55-69 years with COVID-19, enrolled during active disease. Each CDR3 is given with its conserved first and last residue. A D gene is named only where the DNA matches it firmly. Clone size, where shown, is once, few, many, or a class for clones that have expanded.

>TRBJ1-4|TRBD1|TRBV27|NA
CASSLRTGGVEKLFF
TGTGCCAGCAGTTTACGGACAGGGGGCGTAGAAAAACTGTTTTTT
>TRBJ1-6|TRBD1|TRBV7-9|once
CASSQQGSGSPLHF
TGTGCCAGCAGTCAACAGGGGAGTGGTTCACCCCTCCACTTT
>TRBJ1-5|NA|TRBV4-1|NA
CASSQSSNQPQHF
TGCGCCAGCAGCCAGAGTAGCAATCAGCCCCAGCATTTT
>TRBJ1-2|TRBD1|TRBV5-4|once
CASSTDRGNYGYTF
TGTGCCAGCAGCACGGACAGGGGGAACTATGGCTACACCTTC
>TRBJ1-2|TRBD1|TRBV27|NA
CASSHNRGLVFDGYTF
TGTGCCAGCAGTCACAACAGGGGTTTAGTTTTTGATGGCTACACCTTC
>TRBJ2-1|NA|TRBV19|NA
CASRLFEGDRNEQFF
TGTGCCAGTAGACTTTTCGAAGGGGATCGGAATGAGCAGTTCTTC
>TRBJ1-1|NA|TRBV18|NA
CASSPVEIEAFF
TGTGCCAGCTCACCAGTAGAGATTGAAGCTTTCTTT
>TRBJ1-6|TRBD1|TRBV18|NA
CASSSGTGAQMAPLHF
TGTGCCAGCTCGTCCGGGACAGGGGCCCAGATGGCACCCCTCCACTTT
>TRBJ1-2|NA|TRBV7-9|NA
CASSLGDRPNYGYTF
TGTGCCAGCAGCTTAGGCGACAGACCTAACTATGGCTACACCTTC
>TRBJ2-7|NA|TRBV20-1|once
CSASSFSYEQYF
TGCAGTGCTAGTAGCTTCTCCTACGAGCAGTACTTC
>TRBJ1-5|NA|TRBV30|NA
CAWSVFGPNVNQPQHF
TGTGCCTGGAGTGTATTTGGGCCGAATGTCAATCAGCCCCAGCATTTT
>TRBJ2-2|NA|TRBV7-3|NA
CASSLRNTGELFF
TGTGCCAGCAGCTTACGGAACACCGGGGAGCTGTTTTTT
>TRBJ1-1|TRBD1|TRBV19|NA
CASTPSRNRGTEAFF
TGTGCCAGTACCCCATCACGGAACAGGGGGACTGAAGCTTTCTTT
>TRBJ1-5|NA|TRBV15|NA
CATSRDSNNQPQHF
TGTGCCACCAGCAGGGACAGTAACAATCAGCCCCAGCATTTT
>TRBJ1-2|TRBD1|TRBV5-4|NA
CASRSRDRGPPYGYTF
TGTGCCAGCAGAAGCCGGGACAGGGGGCCCCCCTATGGCTACACCTTC
>TRBJ1-2|TRBD1|TRBV7-8|once
CASSLTGDGYTF
TGTGCCAGCAGCCTGACAGGGGATGGCTACACCTTC
>TRBJ2-1|TRBD1|TRBV15|NA
CASTGGAYNEQFF
TGTGCCAGCACAGGGGGAGCCTACAATGAGCAGTTCTTC
>TRBJ1-6|TRBD1|TRBV4-3|NA
CASSDFWTGESPLHF
TGCGCCAGCAGCGATTTTTGGACAGGGGAATCACCCCTCCACTTT
>TRBJ2-7|NA|TRBV30|NA
CAWSVSGSSEQYF
TGTGCCTGGAGCGTTTCGGGTTCAAGCGAGCAGTACTTC
>TRBJ2-1|TRBD2|TRBV7-3|NA
CASSQTTSNNEQFF
TGTGCCAGCAGCCAAACGACTAGCAACAATGAGCAGTTCTTC
>TRBJ1-1|TRBD1|TRBV18|many
CASSPKGQGQSEAFF
TGTGCCAGCTCACCAAAGGGACAGGGTCAATCTGAAGCTTTCTTT
>TRBJ1-2|TRBD1|TRBV3-1/TRBV3-2|NA
CASSQGPQGVTHYGYTF
TGTGCCAGCAGCCAAGGGCCACAGGGGGTCACTCACTATGGCTACACCTTC